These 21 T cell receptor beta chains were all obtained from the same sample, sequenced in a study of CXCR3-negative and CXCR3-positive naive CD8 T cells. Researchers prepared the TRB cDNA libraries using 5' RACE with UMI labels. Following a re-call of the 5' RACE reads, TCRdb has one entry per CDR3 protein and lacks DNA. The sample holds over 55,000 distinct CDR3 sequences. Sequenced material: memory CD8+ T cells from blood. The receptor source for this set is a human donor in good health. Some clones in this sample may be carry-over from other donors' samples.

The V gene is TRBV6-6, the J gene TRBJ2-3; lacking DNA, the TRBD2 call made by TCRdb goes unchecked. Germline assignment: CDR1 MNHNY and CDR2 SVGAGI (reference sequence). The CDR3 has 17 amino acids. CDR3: CASSSAASGSSSDTQYF.

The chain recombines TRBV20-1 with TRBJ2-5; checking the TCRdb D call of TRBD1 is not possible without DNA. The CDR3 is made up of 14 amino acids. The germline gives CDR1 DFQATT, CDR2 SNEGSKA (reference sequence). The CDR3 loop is CSARGGASQETQYF.

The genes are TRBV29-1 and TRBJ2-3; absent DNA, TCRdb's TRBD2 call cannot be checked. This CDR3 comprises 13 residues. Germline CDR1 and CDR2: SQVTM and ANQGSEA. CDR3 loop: CSVGRGMADTQYF.

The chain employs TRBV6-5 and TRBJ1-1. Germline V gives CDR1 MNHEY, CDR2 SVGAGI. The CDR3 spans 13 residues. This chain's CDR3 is CASSRERSTEAFF.

The CDR3 protein is CASSIAPTGNYEQYF. V is TRBV19 and J is TRBJ2-7; TCRdb lists TRBD1, though no DNA is available to test this call. CDR1 LNHDA and CDR2 SQIVND come from the germline V gene (reference sequence). The CDR3 consists of 15 residues.

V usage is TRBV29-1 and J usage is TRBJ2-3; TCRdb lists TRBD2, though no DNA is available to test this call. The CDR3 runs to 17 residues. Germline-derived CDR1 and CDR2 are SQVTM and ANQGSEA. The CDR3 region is CSVSGLAEIQGTDTQYF.

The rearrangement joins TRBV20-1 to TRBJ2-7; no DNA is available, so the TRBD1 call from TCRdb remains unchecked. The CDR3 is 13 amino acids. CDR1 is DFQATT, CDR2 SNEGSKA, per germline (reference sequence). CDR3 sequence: CSAPGQGNYEQYF.

The CDR3 loop is CASSKVNRDANEQFF. The rearrangement joins TRBV21-1 to TRBJ2-1; no DNA is available, so the TRBD1 call from TCRdb remains unchecked. TRBV21-1 is a pseudogene. The CDR3 covers 15 residues.

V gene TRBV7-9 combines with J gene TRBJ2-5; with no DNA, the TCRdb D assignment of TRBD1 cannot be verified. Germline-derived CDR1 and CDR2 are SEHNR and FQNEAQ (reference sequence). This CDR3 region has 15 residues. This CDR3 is CASSLQQGGLKTQYF.

CDR3 residues: CASSQDIGYSYEQYF. This sequence joins TRBV4-3 and TRBJ2-7. CDR1 is LGHNA, CDR2 YSLEER, per germline. This CDR3 has 15 residues.

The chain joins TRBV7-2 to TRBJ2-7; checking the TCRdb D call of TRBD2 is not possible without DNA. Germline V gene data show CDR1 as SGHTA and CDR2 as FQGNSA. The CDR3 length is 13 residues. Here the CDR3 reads CASSSGLIYEQYF. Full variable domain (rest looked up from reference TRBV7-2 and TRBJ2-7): GAGVSQSPSNKVTEKGKDVELRCDPISGHTALYWYRQSLGQGLEFLIYFQGNSAPDKSGLPSDRFSAERTGGSVSTLTIQRTQQEDSAVYLCASSSGLIYEQYFGPGTRLTVT.

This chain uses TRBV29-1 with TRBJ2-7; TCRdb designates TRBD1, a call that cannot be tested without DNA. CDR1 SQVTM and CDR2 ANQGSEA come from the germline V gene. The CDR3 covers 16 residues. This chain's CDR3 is CSVEDKSQDRGYEQYF.

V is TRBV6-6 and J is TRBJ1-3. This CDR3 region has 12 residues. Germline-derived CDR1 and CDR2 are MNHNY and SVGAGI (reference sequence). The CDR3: CASSYMSGSIYF.

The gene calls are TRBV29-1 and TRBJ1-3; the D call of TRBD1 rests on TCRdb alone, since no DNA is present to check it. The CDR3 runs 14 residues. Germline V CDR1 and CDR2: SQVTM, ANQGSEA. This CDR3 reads CSAKQVPSGNTIYF.

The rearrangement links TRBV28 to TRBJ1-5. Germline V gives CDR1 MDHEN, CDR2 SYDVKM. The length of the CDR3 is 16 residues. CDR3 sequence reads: CASSGIEGESNQPQHF.

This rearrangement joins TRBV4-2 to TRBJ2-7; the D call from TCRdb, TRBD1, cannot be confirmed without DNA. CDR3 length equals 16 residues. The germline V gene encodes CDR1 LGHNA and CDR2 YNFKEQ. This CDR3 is CASSQEFPREGNEQYF.

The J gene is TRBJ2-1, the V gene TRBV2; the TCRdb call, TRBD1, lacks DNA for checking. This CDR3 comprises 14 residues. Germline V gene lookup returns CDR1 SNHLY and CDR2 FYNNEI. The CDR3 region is CASSERGQVHEQFF.

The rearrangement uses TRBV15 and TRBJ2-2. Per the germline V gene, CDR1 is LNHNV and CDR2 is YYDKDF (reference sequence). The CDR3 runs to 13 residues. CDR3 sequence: CATSRSRAGELFF.

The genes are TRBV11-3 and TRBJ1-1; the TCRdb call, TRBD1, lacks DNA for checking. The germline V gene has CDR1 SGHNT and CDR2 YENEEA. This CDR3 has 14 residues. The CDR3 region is CASSATGDGTEAFF.

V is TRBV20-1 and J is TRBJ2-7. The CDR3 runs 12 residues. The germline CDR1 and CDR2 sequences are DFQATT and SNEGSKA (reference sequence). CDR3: CSASDQSHEQYF.

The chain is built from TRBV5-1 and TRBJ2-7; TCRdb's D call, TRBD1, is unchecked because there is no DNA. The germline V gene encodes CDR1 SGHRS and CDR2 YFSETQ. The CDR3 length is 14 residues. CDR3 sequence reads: CASTPQPGSYEQYF.